The 2 T cell receptor beta chains below all came from one sample that was sequenced in a study of tumor-infiltrating lymphocytes in glioblastoma multiforme. TCR beta libraries were built from RNA through three nested multiplex PCR rounds using modified ARM-PCR. MiXCR, run by TCRdb on the multiplex PCR reads, gives a single entry per CDR3 protein. Of 25,000 to 40,000 distinct CDR3 sequences listed, roughly two thirds are singletons. Specimen: brain tumor tissue. Receptors originate from a male donor with glioblastoma.

This clonotype was detected ten times or more. This chain connects TRBV6-1 to TRBJ1-3; D remains unclear. V gave up 6 bases and J gave up 0 bases, with 6 bases separating them. Per the germline V gene, CDR1 is MNHNS and CDR2 is SASEGT. This CDR3 is built from 13 residues. CDR3 loop: CASRTASGNTIYF. The CDR3 nucleotides read TGTGCCAGCAGAACAGCCTCTGGAAACACCATATATTTT.

The chain employs TRBV29-1 and TRBJ1-1; TRBD1 agrees at 8 bases. The CDR3 contains 13 residues. V shed 8 bases, J shed 5 bases, and the junction held 10 bases outside the gene matches. From germline, CDR1 is SQVTM and CDR2 ANQGSEA. CDR3 sequence: CSLPSTGGTEAFF. The CDR3, as DNA: TGCAGCCTACCATCTACAGGGGGGACTGAAGCTTTCTTT.